Below are 22 T cell receptor beta chains sequenced from a single sample in a study of graft-versus-host responses after intestinal transplantation. TCRdb's table, derived via immunoSEQ multiplex PCR, lists solely in-frame clones and lacks some. The sample includes about 38,000 clones, roughly four fifths of them seen just once. The sample in question was PBMCs, obtained about 160 weeks after transplant. The source is a human patient who received an intestinal transplant, so some T cells may come from the graft donor.

The chain links TRBV7-2 to TRBJ2-7; 10 bases map to TRBD2. Unmatched junction bases numbered 5, after V lost 3 bases and J lost 3 bases. The CDR3 runs 15 residues. Germline assignment: CDR1 SGHTA and CDR2 FQGNSA. CDR3 in amino acids: CASSFQLAGNYEQYF. In DNA form, the CDR3 reads TGTGCCAGCAGCTTCCAACTAGCGGGGAACTACGAGCAGTACTTC.

The chain recombines TRBV19 with TRBJ1-5, with D uncertain. The CDR3 is 14 amino acids. V was pared by 7 bases and J by 0 bases, with 10 bases between. The germline CDR1 and CDR2 sequences are LNHDA and SQIVND (reference sequence). The CDR3: CASTLGYSNQPQHF. CDR3 DNA sequence: TGTGCCAGTACCCTTGGGTATAGCAATCAGCCCCAGCATTTT. The whole variable domain, remainder taken from reference TRBV19 and TRBJ1-5, is DGGITQSPKYLFRKEGQNVTLSCEQNLNHDAMYWYRQDPGQGLRLIYYSQIVNDFQKGDIAEGYSVSREKKESFPLTVTSAQKNPTAFYLCASTLGYSNQPQHFGDGTRLSIL.

This clone was seen a few times. This CDR3 is also generated by other DNA sequences in the sample. The chain employs TRBV5-1 and TRBJ2-3; D is uncertain. The CDR3 has 16 amino acids. Germline-derived CDR1 and CDR2 are SGHRS and YFSETQ. Trimming took 0 bases from V and 0 from J, leaving 11 bases between them. CDR3 residues: CASSLGWGQSTDTQYF. CDR3 bases: TGCGCCAGCAGCTTGGGGTGGGGTCAAAGCACAGATACGCAGTATTTT.

This chain joins TRBV4-2 and TRBJ2-7; 13 positions agree with TRBD2. This CDR3 comprises 16 residues. Germline loops: CDR1 LGHNA, CDR2 YNFKEQ. With V trimmed by 2 bases and J by 6 bases, 7 bases remained unmatched. Written as DNA, the CDR3 is TGTGCCAGCAGCCAATCTACTAGCGGGGGGGCGAGCGAGCAGTACTTC. Residues: CASSQSTSGGASEQYF.

This clone was observed a single time. The V and J genes are TRBV5-1 and TRBJ1-4, with 9 bases that match TRBD1. Looked up from germline, CDR1 is SGHRS and CDR2 is YFSETQ. Trimming at V came to 3 bases and at J to 4 bases, leaving 1 base not matched to a gene. This CDR3 is 14 amino acids long. CDR3 in DNA: TGCGCCAGCAGCTCGGGACAGGGTAATGAAAAACTGTTTTTT. Its translation is CASSSGQGNEKLFF.

The table lists this clone with a count of one. The chain recombines TRBV28 with TRBJ2-7; D is perhaps TRBD2 (5 bases). Germline V gene sequence: CDR1 MDHEN, CDR2 SYDVKM. Trimming shortened V by 6 bases and J by 3 bases, and 15 bases separated the two germline ends. This CDR3 has 14 amino acids. CDR3 DNA sequence: TGTGCCAGCAGGGGAGCCAGGAACGACTACGAGCAGTACTTC. It codes for CASRGARNDYEQYF.

The V gene is TRBV19, the J gene TRBJ1-5; D is undetermined. V was shortened by 5 bases and J by 0 bases, with 2 bases between the two germline ends. Germline CDR1 is LNHDA and CDR2 is SQIVND (reference sequence). The CDR3 spans 12 residues. CDR3 nucleotides: TGTGCCAGTAGTGGTAGCAATCAGCCCCAGCATTTT. Its protein product is CASSGSNQPQHF.

This clone was counted once. The chain carries TRBV5-1 and TRBJ1-5; no clear D. The V end was cut by 4 bases, the J end by 5 bases, with 13 bases between. Looked up from germline, CDR1 is SGHRS and CDR2 is YFSETQ. The CDR3 is 14 amino acids. The CDR3 DNA is TGCGCCAGCAGCCCGGGCAGCGGGCATCAGCCCCAGCATTTT. It specifies CASSPGSGHQPQHF. Full variable domain (missing parts from reference TRBV5-1 and TRBJ1-5): KAGVTQTPRYLIKTRGQQVTLSCSPISGHRSVSWYQQTPGQGLQFLFEYFSETQRNKGNFPGRFSGRQFSNSRSEMNVSTLELGDSALYLCASSPGSGHQPQHFGDGTRLSIL.

The chain recombines TRBV20-1 with TRBJ1-2; 7 bases agree with TRBD1. CDR1 DFQATT and CDR2 SNEGSKA come from the germline V gene (reference sequence). Unmatched junction bases numbered 6, after V lost 7 bases and J lost 7 bases. The CDR3 has 11 residues. CDR3 nucleotide sequence: TGCAGTGTTAACAGGGGTGGTGGCTACACCTTC. This encodes CSVNRGGGYTF.

In its sample, this clone was seen once. The chain recombines TRBV5-5 with TRBJ2-4; D uncertain. Per the germline V gene, CDR1 is SGHKS and CDR2 is YYEKEE (reference sequence). V dropped 3 bases and J dropped 8 bases, with 9 bases sitting between them. The CDR3 extends over 12 amino acids. DNA for the CDR3: TGTGCCAGCAGCTCACTCCCGGACATTCAGTACTTC. Residues: CASSSLPDIQYF.

J is TRBJ1-5 and V is TRBV6-5; no reliable D call. CDR1 is MNHEY, CDR2 SVGAGI, per germline. This CDR3 comprises 15 residues. The V end was cut by 6 bases, the J end by 1 base, with 13 bases between. CDR3 sequence: CASRILARSNQPQHF. The CDR3 region has the DNA TGTGCCAGCAGAATCCTGGCTCGGAGCAATCAGCCCCAGCATTTT.

The chain has TRBV10-1 and TRBJ2-3; 9 bases fit TRBD1. This CDR3 is built from 18 residues. V dropped 4 bases and J dropped 3; count of bases not matched to a gene: 14. Germline assignment: CDR1 WNHNN and CDR2 SYGVQD (reference sequence). The CDR3 here is CASSGGQGRSRLTDTQYF. CDR3 bases: TGCGCCAGCAGTGGGGGACAGGGTCGGAGCCGCTTAACAGATACGCAGTATTTT.

The chain combines TRBV9 with TRBJ1-1; unclear D gene. V was trimmed by 0 bases and J by 0 bases, leaving 12 bases between them. The CDR3 is 16 residues long. CDR1 is SGDLS and CDR2 is YYNGEE in the germline V gene. CDR3 in DNA: TGTGCCAGCAGCGTAGGAGCAGATCTGATGAACACTGAAGCTTTCTTT. It translates to CASSVGADLMNTEAFF.

This clone was observed a few times. The genes are TRBV6-6 and TRBJ1-1; D not resolved. The ends were cut back, 6 bases at V and 1 base at J, with 9 bases in the middle. The CDR3 totals 13 residues. The germline gives CDR1 MNHNY, CDR2 SVGAGI (reference sequence). The CDR3 spells CASSPTENTEAFF. DNA for the CDR3: TGTGCCAGCAGCCCGACTGAGAACACTGAAGCTTTCTTT.

This clone was observed a few times. The same CDR3 also results from other DNA sequences found in this sample. The rearrangement uses TRBV7-8 and TRBJ2-5; no definite D call. The V gene lost 1 base and the J gene lost 5 bases, with 5 bases spanning the gap. The CDR3 runs 12 residues. The germline V gene has CDR1 SGHVS and CDR2 FQNEAQ. CDR3 DNA sequence: TGTGCCAGCAGCTTAGTCAGCGAGACCCAGTACTTC. Translation gives CASSLVSETQYF.

The gene calls are TRBV5-6 and TRBJ1-2, with D possibly matching TRBD1 (6 bases). There are 14 residues in the CDR3. The germline V gene has CDR1 SGHDT and CDR2 YYEEEE. The V end was cut by 1 base, the J end by 8 bases, with 15 bases between. This chain's CDR3 is CASSLRRGIEGYTF. DNA for the CDR3: TGTGCCAGCAGCTTGAGAAGGGGGATTGAGGGCTACACCTTC.

The V gene is TRBV9, the J gene TRBJ1-1; D unresolved. The V gene's germline CDR1 is SGDLS and CDR2 YYNGEE. Between the trimmed V and J ends, which lost 4 bases and 6 bases, there was a span of 16 bases. The CDR3 runs to 14 residues. The CDR3 protein is CASSPRSGSAEAFF. The CDR3, as DNA: TGTGCCAGCAGCCCCCGGTCGGGGAGCGCTGAAGCTTTCTTT.

The chain combines TRBV6-5 with TRBJ2-7, with TRBD2 as a possible D gene (5 bases). The V end was cut by 5 bases, the J end by 1 base, with 15 bases between. Germline CDR1 reads MNHEY; CDR2 reads SVGAGI. The CDR3 is 15 amino acids. CDR3 region: CASSPRRGLSYEQYF. The CDR3, as DNA: TGTGCCAGCAGTCCCCGTCGAGGACTTTCCTACGAGCAGTACTTC.

The chain has TRBV21-1 and TRBJ2-7; the DNA was not compared with TRBD2, the D call given in the table. TRBV21-1 is noted as a pseudogene. CDR3 length: 10 amino acids. The CDR3 nucleotides read TGTGCCAGCAGGAGCTACGAGCAGTACTTC. It yields the protein CASRSYEQYF.

The chain couples TRBV4-2 to TRBJ1-2; no clear D. Germline assignment: CDR1 LGHNA and CDR2 YNFKEQ. V was trimmed by 3 bases and J by 6 bases, leaving 11 bases between them. The CDR3 consists of 13 residues. Written as DNA, the CDR3 is TGTGCCAGCAGCCAGACCGAACGTCATGGCTACACCTTC. Its translation: CASSQTERHGYTF.

The genes are TRBV6-6 and TRBJ2-2, with D uncertain. This CDR3 has 13 residues. In germline, CDR1 is MNHNY, CDR2 SVGAGI (reference sequence). The V and J ends lost 6 bases and 4 bases respectively, with 9 bases between them. The CDR3 sequence: CASSSTFTGELFF. In nucleotides, the CDR3 is TGTGCCAGCAGCTCTACTTTCACCGGGGAGCTGTTTTTT.

The chain couples TRBV19 to TRBJ2-1; no clear D. This CDR3 has 14 residues. The V gene's germline CDR1 is LNHDA and CDR2 SQIVND (reference sequence). V lost 5 bases and J 6 bases, leaving 14 bases between the germline ends. The CDR3 bases are TGTGCCAGTAGTCCCCATCTCGAGCTCAATGAGCAGTTCTTC. Its protein is CASSPHLELNEQFF.